This T cell receptor (beta chain) was sequenced in a study of beta chain features in type 1 diabetes. Remarks on this clone: Its matching antigen is unknown.

CD45RO/CCR7/CD25/CD127/CD95/CD27 separated CD4+ naive, central memory, regulatory and stem cell-like memory cells by sorting. Germline CDR1 reads SGHTA; CDR2 reads FQGNSA. The CDR3 extends over 13 amino acids. Trimming pared 5 bases from V and 4 bases from J, leaving 8 bases between. Findings of the study overall: It was not settled here whether HLA type affects TCRB rearrangement. Shortening that was moderate but significant affected the TCRB CDR3s of Type 1 diabetes patients in all four CD4+ subsets. A pattern of fewer insertions and more deletions at VDJ junctions was seen in type 1 diabetes patients.

Reverse transcribing all isolated RNA meant expressed TCRB transcripts were sequenced. The repertoire was sequenced with immunoSEQ multiplex PCR; TCRdb's copy has only in-frame clones and lacks some. The table records 900,000 or so clones, under 20% of them present only once. V is TRBV7-2 and J is TRBJ2-2; D gene uncertain. The material sequenced was naive CD4+ T cells from blood. The origin of this receptor is a woman younger than 35 in good health. The CDR3 nucleotides are TGTGCCAGCAGCGCCATGGCCACCGGGGAGCTGTTTTTT. Translating it yields CASSAMATGELFF.